The rows below give T cell receptor beta chains drawn from one sample of a study of cytomegalovirus exposure and HLA in healthy donors. This table comes from immunoSEQ multiplex PCR, and its TCRdb copy is limited to in-frame clones, with some not included. Among about 120,000 clones listed, 75% to 90% were seen once. The sequenced sample was PBMCs. All receptors come from a man in his thirties or forties in good health and CMV-seronegative. Both conserved end residues are part of each CDR3. The D gene is left open where the match is weak. Clone size is shown for a subset of rows, as once, few, many or a class of expanded clone.

CDR3nt,CDR3aa,d_gene,abundance,j_gene,v_gene
TGTGCCAGCACTCTTATTGGGGCCAAAAACAGTCAGTACTTC,CASTLIGAKNSQYF,NA,NA,TRBJ2-4,TRBV2
TGTGCCACCAGCAGAGAACTAGCGGGGGGGACTGATACGCAGTATTTT,CATSRELAGGTDTQYF,TRBD2,NA,TRBJ2-3,TRBV15
TGTGCCAGCGACAGGGGGCCACCCGGAAACACCATATATTTT,CASDRGPPGNTIYF,TRBD1,NA,TRBJ1-3,TRBV2
TGTGCCAGCAGTGAATCCGGGTCTGGGGCCAACGTCCTGACTTTC,CASSESGSGANVLTF,NA,once,TRBJ2-6,TRBV25-1
TGTGCCAGCAGTCCCACAGGGAACTATGGCTACACCTTC,CASSPTGNYGYTF,NA,NA,TRBJ1-2,TRBV28
TGTGCCAGCAGTTACCGCCCCTATAGCAATCAGCCCCAGCATTTT,CASSYRPYSNQPQHF,NA,once,TRBJ1-5,TRBV6-6
TGTGCCAGCAGCCCCCAGACAGGGGGTGTCGACGAGCAGTACTTC,CASSPQTGGVDEQYF,TRBD1,NA,TRBJ2-7,TRBV7-9
TGTGCCAGTAGTATTGTGACCGGGACAGCATATGGCTACACCTTC,CASSIVTGTAYGYTF,TRBD1,few,TRBJ1-2,TRBV19
TGTGCCAGCAGTGAAGAGGGGGTCACCCAGCCCCAGCATTTT,CASSEEGVTQPQHF,NA,once,TRBJ1-5,TRBV2
TGTGCCAGCAGCTTAGGAGCGGGGAGCAGGGCGGTTAGCTCCTACGAGCAGTACTTC,CASSLGAGSRAVSSYEQYF,TRBD2,few,TRBJ2-7,TRBV7-8
TGTGCCAGCAGCTTCTTGGGGGGGGAACGCACAGATACGCAGTATTTT,CASSFLGGERTDTQYF,TRBD2,NA,TRBJ2-3,TRBV11-2
TGTGCCAGCAGCTCAGCAGGGGGACTGAACTATGGCTACACCTTC,CASSSAGGLNYGYTF,TRBD1,NA,TRBJ1-2,TRBV5-6
TGTGCCAGTAGGAGAAGCGGCAATCAGCCCCAGCATTTT,CASRRSGNQPQHF,NA,once,TRBJ1-5,TRBV19
TGTGCCAGCGGGCCCTACGGGGGGCCCCCGGCGGGAAATGAGCAGTTCTTC,CASGPYGGPPAGNEQFF,NA,once,TRBJ2-1,TRBV27
TGCGCCAGCAGCTGGCGGACAGGGGAGGCCGGGGAGCTGTTTTTT,CASSWRTGEAGELFF,TRBD1,NA,TRBJ2-2,TRBV5-1
TGTGCCAGCAGTTATGCCTCGGGACAGGGAACCGGGGAGCTGTTTTTT,CASSYASGQGTGELFF,TRBD1,few,TRBJ2-2,TRBV6-5
TGTGCCAGTAGTATGGCAGGGGGTGGTGCAGAGACCCAGTACTTC,CASSMAGGGAETQYF,TRBD1,NA,TRBJ2-5,TRBV19
TGTGCCAGCAGTTTGGGTGGACAACCAAATTCACCCCTCCACTTT,CASSLGGQPNSPLHF,NA,NA,TRBJ1-6,TRBV28
TGTGCCAGCAGCTCAGGACAGGGGGAACCCTACACCTTC,CASSSGQGEPYTF,TRBD1,few,TRBJ1-2,TRBV7-2
TGTGCCAGCAGTGAGACTAGCGGGGGACTCGCGAACACCGGGGAGCTGTTTTTT,CASSETSGGLANTGELFF,TRBD2,NA,TRBJ2-2,TRBV6-1
TGCGCCAGCAGCCCTTCTTGGGGGGAAGGTGGTCAGCCCCAGCATTTT,CASSPSWGEGGQPQHF,NA,NA,TRBJ1-5,TRBV5-1
TGTGCCAGCAGACCGAAGACCGGGATCTTCAATGAGCAGTTCTTC,CASRPKTGIFNEQFF,NA,once,TRBJ2-1,TRBV28
TGTGCCAGCAGTGAGCAGGTTACAACTAATGAAAAACTGTTTTTT,CASSEQVTTNEKLFF,NA,NA,TRBJ1-4,TRBV25-1
TGTGCCAGCAGTGGCCAGGGGTGGGCCTACGAGCAGTACTTC,CASSGQGWAYEQYF,NA,NA,TRBJ2-7,TRBV6-1
TGTGCCATTCGCGGGCGGTGGGGAATAACCACTGAAGCTTTCTTT,CAIRGRWGITTEAFF,NA,NA,TRBJ1-1,TRBV7-9
TGTGCCAGCAGCCATCCTAGCGGGGGGTCGACCTACGAGCAGTACTTC,CASSHPSGGSTYEQYF,TRBD2,few,TRBJ2-7,TRBV7-8
TGCAGCTCCCACACCTTCACAGATACGCAGTATTTT,CSSHTFTDTQYF,NA,NA,TRBJ2-3,TRBV29-1
TGTGCCAGCAGCTCGCCCGTGCGGGGGGATGAAAAACTGTTTTTT,CASSSPVRGDEKLFF,NA,NA,TRBJ1-4,TRBV7-9
TGCGCCAGCAGCCAAGATCAAGGGGTGAGCACTGAAGCTTTCTTT,CASSQDQGVSTEAFF,NA,NA,TRBJ1-1,TRBV4-1
TGTGCCAGCAGCTTTGTAAGGGGAACCTACAATGAGCAGTTCTTC,CASSFVRGTYNEQFF,NA,NA,TRBJ2-1,TRBV12-1
TGTGCCAGCAAGCAGGATAATGAAAAACTGTTTTTT,CASKQDNEKLFF,NA,NA,TRBJ1-4,TRBV2
TGTGCCAGCACCGGGACTAGCGGGGCCTATACGCAGTATTTT,CASTGTSGAYTQYF,TRBD2,NA,TRBJ2-3,TRBV2
TGTGCCAGCAGACCCGGGACTCTCTACGAGCAGTACTTC,CASRPGTLYEQYF,NA,NA,TRBJ2-7,TRBV11-2
TGTGCCAGTAGTATTGACAGGGGTAACACTGAAGCTTTCTTT,CASSIDRGNTEAFF,TRBD1,NA,TRBJ1-1,TRBV19
TGCAGCGTTGAGCCTAGCGGGGGCGGGGGAGAGACCCAGTACTTC,CSVEPSGGGGETQYF,TRBD2,few,TRBJ2-5,TRBV29-1
TGTGCCAGCTCACCACAAAGACAGAATAATCAGCCCCAGCATTTT,CASSPQRQNNQPQHF,NA,NA,TRBJ1-5,TRBV18
TGCGCCAGCAGTGAAAACAGGGGCAAGTCCGGGGAGCTGTTTTTT,CASSENRGKSGELFF,TRBD1,NA,TRBJ2-2,TRBV10-2
TGTGCCAGCAGCGTAGAAGAGTGGGGGTGGGAGGGGACCGGGGAGCTGTTTTTT,CASSVEEWGWEGTGELFF,TRBD2,once,TRBJ2-2,TRBV9
TGTGCCAGTAGTGGGACAGGAAAAGAGACCCAGTACTTC,CASSGTGKETQYF,TRBD1,NA,TRBJ2-5,TRBV19
TGTGCCAGCAGTGAAGCAGCGGGGGGAAGATATGAGCAGTTCTTC,CASSEAAGGRYEQFF,TRBD2,few,TRBJ2-1,TRBV6-1
TGTGCCAGCAGCCTCTGGCCTGACTCCTACGAGCAGTACTTC,CASSLWPDSYEQYF,NA,few,TRBJ2-7,TRBV5-4
TGTGCCAGCAGCTTGGTCGACAGGGGTTCCGGGGAGCTGTTTTTT,CASSLVDRGSGELFF,TRBD1,NA,TRBJ2-2,TRBV5-6
TGTGCCAGCAGTGAAGAATCAGGGGACGCCTACGAGCAGTACTTC,CASSEESGDAYEQYF,NA,NA,TRBJ2-7,TRBV25-1
TGCGCCAGCAGCCAAGACGGCGTGGGGGGGCTCGAGCAGTACTTC,CASSQDGVGGLEQYF,NA,NA,TRBJ2-7,TRBV4-3
TGCGCCAGCAGCTTGACAGGGGGGAACACTGAAGCTTTCTTT,CASSLTGGNTEAFF,TRBD1,few,TRBJ1-1,TRBV5-1
TGTGCCAGCAGGAGCGGGGTCCCCTACAATGAGCAGTTCTTC,CASRSGVPYNEQFF,TRBD2,once,TRBJ2-1,TRBV27
TGTGCCAGCAGCTTAGAGGGGACACTCGGCTACACCTTC,CASSLEGTLGYTF,NA,NA,TRBJ1-2,TRBV7-2
TGTGCCAGCAGTCTCCTGACAGGGGTGGGCCCGGAGACCCAGTACTTC,CASSLLTGVGPETQYF,TRBD1,NA,TRBJ2-5,TRBV28
TGTGCCAGCAGCCTAACCCGCCCGGGACAGGGGGCTTATGGCTACACCTTC,CASSLTRPGQGAYGYTF,TRBD1,few,TRBJ1-2,TRBV7-2
TGTGCCTGGAGTGGCGGGACGACTGAAGCTTTCTTT,CAWSGGTTEAFF,NA,NA,TRBJ1-1,TRBV30
TGTGCCAGCAGTGGTAGCGGGGGTACCGACACCGGGGAGCTGTTTTTT,CASSGSGGTDTGELFF,TRBD2,NA,TRBJ2-2,TRBV28